These T cell receptor beta chains were read from a single sample in a study of cytomegalovirus exposure and HLA in healthy donors. Method: immunoSEQ multiplex PCR; TCRdb's copy keeps in-frame clones and lacks some. The sample holds some 120,000 clones, 80% seen once. Material for sequencing was PBMCs. The receptors were sampled from a man in his forties in good health and CMV-seronegative. Both conserved end residues are part of each CDR3. The D gene is left open where the match is weak. Not every row has a clone size; where given, it reads once, few, many or a size class.

d_call,clone_size,j_call,v_call,cdr3_nt,cdr3_aa
TRBD1,few,TRBJ2-1,TRBV7-8,TGTGCCAGCAGCTTGGGACAAGCGGGACAGGGAGGACAGTTCTTC,CASSLGQAGQGGQFF
TRBD2,NA,TRBJ2-5,TRBV7-7,TGTGCCAGCAGCTTACAGAGCGGGGGCCGGGAGACCCAGTACTTC,CASSLQSGGRETQYF
TRBD1,NA,TRBJ2-7,TRBV7-9,TGTGCCAGCAGCTTACCCGGGACAGGGGTCCACGAGCAGTACTTC,CASSLPGTGVHEQYF
NA,NA,TRBJ2-1,TRBV6-5,TGTGCCAGCAGTGCGCTCTTCGGGGTAGCAGGTCAGTTCTTC,CASSALFGVAGQFF
TRBD1,once,TRBJ2-1,TRBV6-1,TGTGCCAGAAAACCGGGACAGGGAGGACATGAGCAGTTCTTC,CARKPGQGGHEQFF
TRBD2,NA,TRBJ2-1,TRBV4-2,TGTGCCAGCAGCCAAGATGGCCTAGCGGAGGGGAATGAGCAGTTCTTC,CASSQDGLAEGNEQFF
TRBD2,NA,TRBJ2-2,TRBV7-3,TGTGCCAGCAGCTTACTGGGAGGGCTGATCGGGGAGCTGTTTTTT,CASSLLGGLIGELFF
NA,once,TRBJ1-2,TRBV19,TGTGCCAGTAGTAAACCCGACAGGTATGTAAACTATGGCTACACCTTC,CASSKPDRYVNYGYTF
TRBD2,NA,TRBJ2-1,TRBV18,TGTGCCAGCTCACCAAGGCCGACTAGCGGGGAATACAATGAGCAGTTCTTC,CASSPRPTSGEYNEQFF
TRBD1,NA,TRBJ1-2,TRBV2,TGTGCCAGCAGGAGGTGGACAGGGGCAAACTATGGCTACACCTTC,CASRRWTGANYGYTF
TRBD1,NA,TRBJ2-1,TRBV27,TGTGCCAGCAGTCCCCAGGGGGCGGATGAGCAGTTCTTC,CASSPQGADEQFF
TRBD2,NA,TRBJ2-3,TRBV7-6,TGTGCCAGCGGGCTAGCGGGGGGGCTCACTAGCACAGATACGCAGTATTTT,CASGLAGGLTSTDTQYF
NA,once,TRBJ1-2,TRBV2,TGTGCCAGCAGTCCAAGGGGGGGTGGCTACACCTTC,CASSPRGGGYTF
NA,NA,TRBJ1-2,TRBV28,TGTGCCAGCAGCTCTGGCGGCTACACCTTC,CASSSGGYTF
TRBD1,NA,TRBJ2-5,TRBV2,TGTGCCAGCAGTTTTCCTGGGGACAGGGGCGGGGAGACCCAGTACTTC,CASSFPGDRGGETQYF
NA,NA,TRBJ1-1,TRBV7-2,TGTGCCAGCAGCTTTTCGGTGAACACTGAAGCTTTCTTT,CASSFSVNTEAFF
TRBD1,NA,TRBJ1-3,TRBV5-1,TGCGCCAGCAGCTTCGACAGGGGGGATGGAAACACCATATATTTT,CASSFDRGDGNTIYF
NA,NA,TRBJ1-4,TRBV19,TGTGCCAGTAGGGGAGGGGCAACTAATGAAAAACTGTTTTTT,CASRGGATNEKLFF
TRBD2,NA,TRBJ2-3,TRBV11-2,TGTGCCAGCAGCGGACCGGGACTAGGGGGATTGAATACGCAGTATTTT,CASSGPGLGGLNTQYF
TRBD1,NA,TRBJ1-2,TRBV30,TGTGCCTGGACCCTAGGGACAGTAGTTGGCTACACCTTC,CAWTLGTVVGYTF
TRBD2,once,TRBJ2-3,TRBV10-3,TGTGCCATCAGGGCGGGACTAGCGGGGGGGCCGAACACAGATACGCAGTATTTT,CAIRAGLAGGPNTDTQYF
TRBD2,NA,TRBJ2-1,TRBV27,TGTGCCAGCAACTCAGGAGCGGGAGTAAGTAATGAGCAGTTCTTC,CASNSGAGVSNEQFF
NA,once,TRBJ2-1,TRBV21-1,TGTGCCAGCAGCCCCCGAACAACTAGCGGAGTCAATGAGCAGTTCTTC,CASSPRTTSGVNEQFF
TRBD1,NA,TRBJ1-2,TRBV28,TGTGCCAGCAGGGGGACAGACCACTATGGCTACACCTTC,CASRGTDHYGYTF
TRBD2,NA,TRBJ2-1,TRBV5-1,TGCGCCAGCAGCTATTCAGGCGGGAGAAGCAATGAGCAGTTCTTC,CASSYSGGRSNEQFF
NA,NA,TRBJ2-5,TRBV5-1,TGCGCCAGCAGCCCGCCTGAGGGCCCCGGGGAGACCCAGTACTTC,CASSPPEGPGETQYF
TRBD2,NA,TRBJ2-2,TRBV28,TGTGCCAGCAGAACTAGCGGGAAGAACACCGGGGAGCTGTTTTTT,CASRTSGKNTGELFF
TRBD1,once,TRBJ2-2,TRBV7-6,TGTGCCAGCAGCGCGGGACAGGGGTTCAGCGGGGAGCTGTTTTTT,CASSAGQGFSGELFF
TRBD1,NA,TRBJ2-7,TRBV5-1,TGCGCCAGCAGCTTGACCCCTCCGGGACAGGGCAAGGAGCAGTACTTC,CASSLTPPGQGKEQYF
TRBD1,NA,TRBJ1-2,TRBV7-8,TGTGCCAGCAGCGTTAGGGGGCGCGAACATGGCTACACCTTC,CASSVRGREHGYTF
TRBD1,few,TRBJ2-3,TRBV19,TGTGCCAGTAAACCCCAGGACAGGGGAGGAGATACGCAGTATTTT,CASKPQDRGGDTQYF
NA,NA,TRBJ2-5,TRBV5-4,TGTGCCAGCAGCGAGGTCCCGGCGGAGACCCAGTACTTC,CASSEVPAETQYF
TRBD2,NA,TRBJ2-7,TRBV5-4,TGTGCCAGCAGCTTACCCGGACTAGCGGGAGTGGGTTCCTACGAGCAGTACTTC,CASSLPGLAGVGSYEQYF
TRBD1,NA,TRBJ1-2,TRBV6-5,TGTGCCAGCAGAGCCTCCGGGACAGGGGTTGGCTACACCTTC,CASRASGTGVGYTF
NA,NA,TRBJ2-7,TRBV25-1,TGTGCCAGCAGTGACTTGAACAGCTACGAGCAGTACTTC,CASSDLNSYEQYF
TRBD1,NA,TRBJ1-1,TRBV18,TGTGCCAGCTCACTCCGGACAGGGGGTGAAGCTTTCTTT,CASSLRTGGEAFF
NA,NA,TRBJ2-7,TRBV6-6,TGTGCCAGCAGTTACGAGGGTCCTCGGGAGCAGTACTTC,CASSYEGPREQYF
TRBD2,NA,TRBJ2-3,TRBV30,TGTGCCTGGAGCCAAAGGACTAGCGGGATACCTAGCACAGATACGCAGTATTTT,CAWSQRTSGIPSTDTQYF
TRBD1,few,TRBJ2-1,TRBV29-1,TGCAGCGGCACTCGGGACAGCTACAATGAGCAGTTCTTC,CSGTRDSYNEQFF
NA,NA,TRBJ1-2,TRBV5-1,TGCGCCAGCAGCCCGGGACTACCTTTCGATGGCTACACCTTC,CASSPGLPFDGYTF
TRBD1,NA,TRBJ1-4,TRBV5-1,TGCGCCAGCAGCTTGATCGGGACAGGGGTCGAAAAACTGTTTTTT,CASSLIGTGVEKLFF
NA,NA,TRBJ1-5,TRBV5-5,TGTGCCAGCAGCCCGGACTTACCCAGCAATCAGCCCCAGCATTTT,CASSPDLPSNQPQHF
NA,NA,TRBJ1-2,TRBV9,TGTGCCAGCAGCCCCGACTCATATGGCTACACCTTC,CASSPDSYGYTF
NA,few,TRBJ2-7,TRBV7-2,TGTGCCAGCAGCTTAGCGATTGGTCCACTCGAGCAGTACTTC,CASSLAIGPLEQYF
TRBD2,NA,TRBJ2-7,TRBV10-3,TGTGCCATCAGTGCTAGCGGGAGGGCCCCCTCCGGGACCTACGAGCAGTACTTC,CAISASGRAPSGTYEQYF